This T cell receptor (beta chain) was recorded in a study of PD-L1 blockade in urothelial cancer. Study in general: Intravenous atezolizumab, 1,200 mg every 3 weeks, was begun by patients around 2014.

This table comes from immunoSEQ multiplex PCR, and its TCRdb copy is limited to in-frame clones, with some not included. The sample has tens of thousands of clones, roughly 84% seen once; the top ten hold about 8.6%. Sample time point: pretreatment peripheral blood. Germline CDR1 is KGHSH and CDR2 is LQKENI. The CDR3 is 15 amino acids. V was clipped by 2 bases and J by 4 bases, with 11 bases between them. The TCR comes from a woman in her 70s with urothelial cancer. The chain combines TRBV18 with TRBJ2-2; no reliable D call. Sequences were derived from PBMCs, sampled around atezolizumab (anti-PD-L1) treatment. The CDR3 bases are TGTGCCAGCTCACCAGTCAGCGTAGGCACCGGGGAGCTGTTTTTT. As protein: CASSPVSVGTGELFF.